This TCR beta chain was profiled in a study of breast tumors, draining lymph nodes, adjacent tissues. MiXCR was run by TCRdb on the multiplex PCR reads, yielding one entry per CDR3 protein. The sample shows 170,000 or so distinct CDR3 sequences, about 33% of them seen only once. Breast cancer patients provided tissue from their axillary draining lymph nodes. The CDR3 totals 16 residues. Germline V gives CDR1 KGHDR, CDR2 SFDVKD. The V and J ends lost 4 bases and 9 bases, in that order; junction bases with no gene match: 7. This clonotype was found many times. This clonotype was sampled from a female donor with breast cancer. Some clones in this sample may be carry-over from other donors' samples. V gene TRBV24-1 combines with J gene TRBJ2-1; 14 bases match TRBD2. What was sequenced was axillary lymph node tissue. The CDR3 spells CATSEPETSGGGEQFF. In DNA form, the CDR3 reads TGTGCCACCAGTGAACCTGAGACTAGCGGGGGGGGTGAGCAGTTCTTC.